This T cell receptor beta chain was sequenced in a study of persistence of HIV-infected CD4 T cells. Overall study findings and caveats: Degenerate expanded CDR3beta sequences were enriched among CMV- and Gag-responding cells.

The trim removed 6 bases at V and 0 bases at J, leaving 3 bases unmatched. The CDR3 is 15 residues long. Per the germline V gene, CDR1 is SNHLY and CDR2 is FYNNEI. Overlapping HIV-1 Gag 15-mer peptides at approximately 1 ug per peptide per mL were used. Sorting selected CD4+ T cells upregulating both CD40 ligand and CD69. CD8+ T cells were removed from PBMCs prior to stimulation. This clone is deemed large (0.1 to 1%). Its target is not known. This specimen includes other DNA sequences encoding the same CDR3. The libraries were made with immunoSEQ version 4 in survey mode. Sequencing was performed with immunoSEQ multiplex PCR; in TCRdb, only in-frame clones are kept and a portion is missing. The sample records some 13,000 clones, roughly 62% being singletons.

This chain links TRBV2 with TRBJ2-2, with 8 bases matching TRBD1. The sequence derives from an adult man with HIV who was CMV-seropositive. Sequencing used CD4+ T cells sorted from PBMCs after roughly 18-hour stimulation, obtained from a patient who received antiretroviral therapy. As DNA, the CDR3 is TGTGCCAGCAGGCCGGGACAGGCGAACACCGGGGAGCTGTTTTTT. As protein: CASRPGQANTGELFF.